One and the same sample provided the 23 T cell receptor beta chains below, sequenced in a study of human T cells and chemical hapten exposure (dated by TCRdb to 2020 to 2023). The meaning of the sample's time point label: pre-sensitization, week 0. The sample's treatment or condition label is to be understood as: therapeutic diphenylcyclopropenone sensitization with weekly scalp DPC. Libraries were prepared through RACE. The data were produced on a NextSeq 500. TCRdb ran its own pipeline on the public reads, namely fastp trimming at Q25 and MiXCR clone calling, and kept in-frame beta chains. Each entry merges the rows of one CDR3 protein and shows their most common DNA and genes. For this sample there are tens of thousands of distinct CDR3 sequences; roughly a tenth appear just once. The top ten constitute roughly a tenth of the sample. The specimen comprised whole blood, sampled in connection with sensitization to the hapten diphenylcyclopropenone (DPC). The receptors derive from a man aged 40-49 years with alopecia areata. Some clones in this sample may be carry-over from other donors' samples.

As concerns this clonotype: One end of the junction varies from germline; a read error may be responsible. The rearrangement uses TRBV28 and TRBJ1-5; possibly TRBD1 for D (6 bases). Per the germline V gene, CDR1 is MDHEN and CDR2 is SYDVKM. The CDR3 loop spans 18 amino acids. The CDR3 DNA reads TGCGCCAGCAGTTGGATCGGGACAACTCCCCAGGCCAATCAGCCCCAGCATTTT. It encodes CASSWIGTTPQANQPQHF.

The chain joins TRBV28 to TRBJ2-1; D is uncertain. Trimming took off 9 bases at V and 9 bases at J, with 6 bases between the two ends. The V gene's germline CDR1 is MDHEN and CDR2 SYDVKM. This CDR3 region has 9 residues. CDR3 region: CASPGEQFF. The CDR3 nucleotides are TGTGCCAGTCCTGGTGAGCAGTTCTTC.

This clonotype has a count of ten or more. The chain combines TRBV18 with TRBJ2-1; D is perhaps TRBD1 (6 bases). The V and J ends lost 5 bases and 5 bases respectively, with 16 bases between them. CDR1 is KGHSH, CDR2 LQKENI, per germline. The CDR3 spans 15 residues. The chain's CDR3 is CASSYRQGYDNEQFF. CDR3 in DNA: TGTGCCAGCTCATACCGGCAGGGGTATGACAATGAGCAGTTCTTC.

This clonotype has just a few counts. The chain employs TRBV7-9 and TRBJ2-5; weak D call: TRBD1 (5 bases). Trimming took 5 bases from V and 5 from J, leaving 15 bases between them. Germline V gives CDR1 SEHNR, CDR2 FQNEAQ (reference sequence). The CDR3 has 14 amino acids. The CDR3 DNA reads TGTGCCAGCAGCCACACAGGTCGACAGGAGACCCAGTACTTC. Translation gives CASSHTGRQETQYF.

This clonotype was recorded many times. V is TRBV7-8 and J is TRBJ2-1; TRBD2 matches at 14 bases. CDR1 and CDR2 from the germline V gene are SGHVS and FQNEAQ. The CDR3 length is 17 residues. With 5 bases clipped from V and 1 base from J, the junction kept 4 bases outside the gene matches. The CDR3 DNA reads TGTGCCAGCAGCCTCGGGACTAGCGGGAGATCCTACAATGAGCAGTTCTTC. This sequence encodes CASSLGTSGRSYNEQFF.

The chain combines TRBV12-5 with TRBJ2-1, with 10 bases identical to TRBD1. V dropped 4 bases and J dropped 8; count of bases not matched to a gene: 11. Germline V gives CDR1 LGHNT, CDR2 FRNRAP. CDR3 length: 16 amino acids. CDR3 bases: TGTGCTAGTGGTTCTCGAGTCGGACAGGGGGTGTATGAGCAGTTCTTC. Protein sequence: CASGSRVGQGVYEQFF.

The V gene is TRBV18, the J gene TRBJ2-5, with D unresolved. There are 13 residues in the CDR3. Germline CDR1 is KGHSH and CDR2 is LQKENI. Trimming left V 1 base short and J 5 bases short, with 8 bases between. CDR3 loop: CASSPRRTETQYF. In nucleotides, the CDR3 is TGTGCCAGCTCACCACGTCGTACGGAGACCCAGTACTTC.

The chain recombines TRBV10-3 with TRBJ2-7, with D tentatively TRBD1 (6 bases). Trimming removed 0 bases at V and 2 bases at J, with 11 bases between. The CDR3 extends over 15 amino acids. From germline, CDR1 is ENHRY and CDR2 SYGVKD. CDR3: CAISESSDRTYEQYF. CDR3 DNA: TGTGCCATCAGTGAGTCCTCGGACAGAACCTACGAGCAGTACTTC.

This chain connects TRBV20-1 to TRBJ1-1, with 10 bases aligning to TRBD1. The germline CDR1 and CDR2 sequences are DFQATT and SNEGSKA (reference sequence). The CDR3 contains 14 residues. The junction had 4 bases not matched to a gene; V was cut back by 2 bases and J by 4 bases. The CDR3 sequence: CSARQTGGFTEAFF. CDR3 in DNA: TGCAGTGCTAGACAGACAGGGGGCTTCACTGAAGCTTTCTTT.

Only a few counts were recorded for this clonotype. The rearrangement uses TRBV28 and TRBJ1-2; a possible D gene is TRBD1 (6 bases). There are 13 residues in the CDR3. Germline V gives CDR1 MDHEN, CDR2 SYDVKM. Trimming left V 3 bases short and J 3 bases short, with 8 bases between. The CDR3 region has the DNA TGTGCCAGCAGTTTCGGACAGTACTATGGCTACACCTTC. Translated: CASSFGQYYGYTF.

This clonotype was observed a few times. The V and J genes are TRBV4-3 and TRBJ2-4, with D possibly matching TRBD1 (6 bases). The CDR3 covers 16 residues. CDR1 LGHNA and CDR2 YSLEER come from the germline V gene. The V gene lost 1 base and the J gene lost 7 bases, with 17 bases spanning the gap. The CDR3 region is CASSQAPQGSGNIQYF. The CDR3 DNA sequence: TGCGCCAGCAGCCAAGCCCCACAGGGCTCGGGGAACATTCAGTACTTC.

For the CDR3, the DNA is TGTGCCAGCAGCCAAGGGACTAGCGGGACCTACGAGCAGTACTTC. Its translation: CASSQGTSGTYEQYF. The rearrangement joins TRBV4-2 to TRBJ2-7; 12 bases agree with TRBD2. The CDR3 sequence is 15 residues long. V shed 1 base and J 2 bases; nucleotides not matched to a gene: 0. Per the germline V gene, CDR1 is LGHNA and CDR2 is YNFKEQ.

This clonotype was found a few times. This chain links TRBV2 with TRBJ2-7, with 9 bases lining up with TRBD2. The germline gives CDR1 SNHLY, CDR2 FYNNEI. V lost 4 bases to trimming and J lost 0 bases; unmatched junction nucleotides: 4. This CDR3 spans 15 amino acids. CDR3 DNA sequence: TGTGCCAGCAGTGCGGGACTAGCTAGCTCCTACGAGCAGTACTTC. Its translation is CASSAGLASSYEQYF.

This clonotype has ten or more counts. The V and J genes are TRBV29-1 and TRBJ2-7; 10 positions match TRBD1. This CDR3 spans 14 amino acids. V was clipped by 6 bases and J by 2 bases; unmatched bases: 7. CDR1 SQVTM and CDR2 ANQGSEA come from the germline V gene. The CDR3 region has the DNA TGCAGCGTCAACGGACAGGGGGAGGCCTACGAGCAGTACTTC. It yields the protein CSVNGQGEAYEQYF.

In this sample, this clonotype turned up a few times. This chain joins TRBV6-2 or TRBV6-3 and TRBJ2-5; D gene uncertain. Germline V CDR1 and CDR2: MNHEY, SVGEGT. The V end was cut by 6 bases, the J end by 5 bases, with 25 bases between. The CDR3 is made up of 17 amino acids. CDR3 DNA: TGTGCCAGCAGCTCTCTTCGGGTTGGGCCCCGTCTGGAGACCCAGTACTTC. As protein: CASSSLRVGPRLETQYF.

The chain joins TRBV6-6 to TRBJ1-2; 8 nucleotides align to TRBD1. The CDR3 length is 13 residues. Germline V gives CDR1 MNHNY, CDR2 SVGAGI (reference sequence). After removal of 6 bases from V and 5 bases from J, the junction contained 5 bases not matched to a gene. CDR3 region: CASRPGQAYGYTF. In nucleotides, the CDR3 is TGTGCCAGCAGGCCGGGACAGGCTTATGGCTACACCTTC.

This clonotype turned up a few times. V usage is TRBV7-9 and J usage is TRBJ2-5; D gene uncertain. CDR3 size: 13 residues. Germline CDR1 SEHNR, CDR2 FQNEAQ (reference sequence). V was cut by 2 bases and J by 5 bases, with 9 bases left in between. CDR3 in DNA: TGTGCCAGCAGCTTACTCTCTGGGGAGACCCAGTACTTC. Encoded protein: CASSLLSGETQYF.

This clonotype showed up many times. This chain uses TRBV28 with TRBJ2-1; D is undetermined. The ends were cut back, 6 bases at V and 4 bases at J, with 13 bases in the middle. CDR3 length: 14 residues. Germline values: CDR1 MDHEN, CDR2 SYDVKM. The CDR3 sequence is CASSAPSKYNEQFF. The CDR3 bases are TGTGCCAGCAGCGCTCCATCAAAGTACAATGAGCAGTTCTTC.

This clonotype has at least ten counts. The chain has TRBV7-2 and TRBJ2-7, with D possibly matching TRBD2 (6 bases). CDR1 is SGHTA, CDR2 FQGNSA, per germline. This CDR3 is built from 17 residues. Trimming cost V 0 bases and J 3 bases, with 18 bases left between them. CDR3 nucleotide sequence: TGTGCCAGCAGCTTAGCGCTGACGGGAGTATTAGTCTACGAGCAGTACTTC. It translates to CASSLALTGVLVYEQYF.

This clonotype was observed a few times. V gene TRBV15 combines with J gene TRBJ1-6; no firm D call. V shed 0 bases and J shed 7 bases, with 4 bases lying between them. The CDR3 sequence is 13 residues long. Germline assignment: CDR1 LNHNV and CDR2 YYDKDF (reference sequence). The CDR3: CATSREDNSPLHF. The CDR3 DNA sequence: TGTGCCACCAGCAGAGAGGACAATTCACCCCTCCACTTT.

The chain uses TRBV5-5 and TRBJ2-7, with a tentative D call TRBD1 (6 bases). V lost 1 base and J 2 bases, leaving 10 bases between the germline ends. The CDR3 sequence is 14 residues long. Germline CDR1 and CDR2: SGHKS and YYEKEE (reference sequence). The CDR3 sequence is CASSLSTGTYEQYF. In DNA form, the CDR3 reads TGTGCCAGCAGCTTGTCAACAGGGACCTACGAGCAGTACTTC.

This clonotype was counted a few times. CDR3 in amino acids: CASNRGVGANVLTF. DNA for the CDR3: TGTGCCAGCAATAGGGGAGTTGGGGCCAACGTCCTGACTTTC. V gene TRBV27 combines with J gene TRBJ2-6; TRBD1 or TRBD2 may be the D gene (5 bases each). From germline, CDR1 is MNHEY and CDR2 SMNVEV (reference sequence). The CDR3 sequence is 14 residues long. Deletions cut 7 bases from V and 3 bases from J, with 10 bases between.

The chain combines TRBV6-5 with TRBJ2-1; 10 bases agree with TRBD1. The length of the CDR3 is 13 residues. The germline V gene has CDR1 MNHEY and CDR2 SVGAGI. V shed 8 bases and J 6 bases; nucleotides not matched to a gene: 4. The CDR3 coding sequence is TGTGCCAGCGTGACAGGGGGCTGCAATGAGCAGTTCTTC. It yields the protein CASVTGGCNEQFF.